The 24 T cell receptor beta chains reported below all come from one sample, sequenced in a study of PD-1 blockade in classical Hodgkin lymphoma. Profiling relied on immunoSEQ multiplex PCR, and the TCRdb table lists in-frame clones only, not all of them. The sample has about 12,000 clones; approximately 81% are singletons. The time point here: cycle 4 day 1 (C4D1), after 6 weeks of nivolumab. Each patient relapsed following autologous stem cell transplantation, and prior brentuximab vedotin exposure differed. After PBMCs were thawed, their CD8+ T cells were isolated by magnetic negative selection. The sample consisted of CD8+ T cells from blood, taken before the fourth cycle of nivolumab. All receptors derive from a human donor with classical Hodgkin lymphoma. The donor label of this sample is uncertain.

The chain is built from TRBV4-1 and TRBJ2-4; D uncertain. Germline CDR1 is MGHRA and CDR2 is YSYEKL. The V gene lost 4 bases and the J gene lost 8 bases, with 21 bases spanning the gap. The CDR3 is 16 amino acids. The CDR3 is CASSPSGLEKIDIQYF. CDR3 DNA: TGCGCCAGCAGCCCCTCGGGCCTTGAAAAAATTGACATTCAGTACTTC.

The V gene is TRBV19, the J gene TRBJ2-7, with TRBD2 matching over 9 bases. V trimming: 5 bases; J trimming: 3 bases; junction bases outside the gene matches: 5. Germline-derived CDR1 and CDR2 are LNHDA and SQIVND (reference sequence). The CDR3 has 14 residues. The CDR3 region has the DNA TGTGCCAGTAGTTCGGCGGGAGGGCTCTACGAGCAGTACTTC. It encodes CASSSAGGLYEQYF.

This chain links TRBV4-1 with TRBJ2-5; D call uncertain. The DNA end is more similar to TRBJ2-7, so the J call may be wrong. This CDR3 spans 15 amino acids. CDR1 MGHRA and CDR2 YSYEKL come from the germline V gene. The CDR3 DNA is TGCGCCAGCAGCCAAGAAGGCAGATCAAATTACGAGCAGTACTTC. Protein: CASSQEGRSNYEQYF.

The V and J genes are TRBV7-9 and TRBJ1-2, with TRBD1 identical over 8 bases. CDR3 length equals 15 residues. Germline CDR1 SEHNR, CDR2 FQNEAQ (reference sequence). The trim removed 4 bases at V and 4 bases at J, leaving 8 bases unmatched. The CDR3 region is CASSSRQGRAYGYTF. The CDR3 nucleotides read TGTGCCAGCAGCTCAAGACAGGGGCGCGCCTATGGCTACACCTTC.

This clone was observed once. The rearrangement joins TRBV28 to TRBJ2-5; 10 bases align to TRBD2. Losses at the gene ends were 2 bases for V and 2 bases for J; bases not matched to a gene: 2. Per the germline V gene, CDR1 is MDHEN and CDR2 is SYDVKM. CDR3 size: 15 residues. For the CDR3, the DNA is TGTGCCAGCAGTTTAGTACTAGCGGGGCAAGAGACCCAGTACTTC. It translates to CASSLVLAGQETQYF.

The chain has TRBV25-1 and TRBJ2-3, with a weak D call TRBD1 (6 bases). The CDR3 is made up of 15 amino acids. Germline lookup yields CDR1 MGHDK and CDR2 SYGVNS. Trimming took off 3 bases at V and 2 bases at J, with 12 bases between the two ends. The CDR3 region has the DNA TGTGCCAGCAGTGATTCAGGGGAACTCACAGATACGCAGTATTTT. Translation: CASSDSGELTDTQYF.

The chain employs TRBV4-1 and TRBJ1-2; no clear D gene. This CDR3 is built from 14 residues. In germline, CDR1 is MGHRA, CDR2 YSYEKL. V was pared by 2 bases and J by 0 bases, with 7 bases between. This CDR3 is CASSQSVANYGYTF. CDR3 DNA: TGCGCCAGCAGCCAATCGGTGGCTAACTATGGCTACACCTTC.

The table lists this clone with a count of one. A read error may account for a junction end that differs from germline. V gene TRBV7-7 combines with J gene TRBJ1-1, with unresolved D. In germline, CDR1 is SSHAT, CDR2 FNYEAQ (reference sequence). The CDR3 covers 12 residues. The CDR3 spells CASSLRDTEAFF. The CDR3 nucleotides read TGTGCTAGCAGCTTACGGGACACTGAAGCTTTCTTT.

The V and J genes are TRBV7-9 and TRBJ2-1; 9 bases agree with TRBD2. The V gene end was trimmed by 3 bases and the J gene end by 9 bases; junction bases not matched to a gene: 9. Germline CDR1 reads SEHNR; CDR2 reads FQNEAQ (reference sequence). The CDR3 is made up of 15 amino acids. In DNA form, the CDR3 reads TGTGCCAGCAGCTTCTTTAGCGGGAGTAGCCGTGAGCAGTTCTTC. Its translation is CASSFFSGSSREQFF.

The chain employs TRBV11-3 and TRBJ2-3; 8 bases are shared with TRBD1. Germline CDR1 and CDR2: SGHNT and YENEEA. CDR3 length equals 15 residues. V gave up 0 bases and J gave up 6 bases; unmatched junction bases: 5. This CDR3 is CASSLDSYRGDTQYF. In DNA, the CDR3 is TGTGCCAGCAGCTTAGATTCGTACAGGGGGGATACGCAGTATTTT.

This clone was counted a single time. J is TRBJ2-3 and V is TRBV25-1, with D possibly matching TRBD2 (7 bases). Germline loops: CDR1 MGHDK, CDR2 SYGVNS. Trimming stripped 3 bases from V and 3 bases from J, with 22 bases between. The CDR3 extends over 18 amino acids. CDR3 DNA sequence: TGTGCCAGCAGTGAGGCTACGACGGGGGGCCGTGAGACAGATACGCAGTATTTT. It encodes CASSEATTGGRETDTQYF.

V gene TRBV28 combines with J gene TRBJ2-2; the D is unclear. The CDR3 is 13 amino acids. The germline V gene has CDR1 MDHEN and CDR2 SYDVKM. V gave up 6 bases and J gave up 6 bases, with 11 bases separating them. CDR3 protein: CASSPIVPGELFF. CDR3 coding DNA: TGTGCCAGCAGCCCGATCGTGCCCGGGGAGCTGTTTTTT.

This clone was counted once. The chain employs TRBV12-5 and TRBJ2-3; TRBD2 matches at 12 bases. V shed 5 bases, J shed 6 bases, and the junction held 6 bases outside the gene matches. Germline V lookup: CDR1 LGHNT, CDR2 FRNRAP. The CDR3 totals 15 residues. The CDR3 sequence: CASGMGLAGADTQYF. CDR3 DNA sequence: TGTGCTAGTGGTATGGGACTAGCGGGCGCGGATACGCAGTATTTT.

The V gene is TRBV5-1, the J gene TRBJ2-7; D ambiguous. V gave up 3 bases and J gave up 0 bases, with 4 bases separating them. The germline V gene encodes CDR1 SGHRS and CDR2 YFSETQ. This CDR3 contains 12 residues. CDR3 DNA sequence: TGCGCCAGCAGCTCCAACTCCTACGAGCAGTACTTC. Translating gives CASSSNSYEQYF.

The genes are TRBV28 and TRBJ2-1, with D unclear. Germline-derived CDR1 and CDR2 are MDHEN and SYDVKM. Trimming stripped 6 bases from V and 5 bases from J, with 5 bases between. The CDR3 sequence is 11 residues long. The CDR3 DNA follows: TGTGCCAGCAGCCCCAACAATGAGCAGTTCTTC. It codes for CASSPNNEQFF.

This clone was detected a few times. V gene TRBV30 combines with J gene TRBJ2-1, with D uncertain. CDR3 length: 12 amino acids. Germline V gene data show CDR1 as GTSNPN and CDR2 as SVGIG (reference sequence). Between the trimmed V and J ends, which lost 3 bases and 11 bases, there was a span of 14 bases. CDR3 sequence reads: CAWSIDSPKQFF. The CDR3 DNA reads TGTGCCTGGAGCATTGACTCACCGAAGCAGTTCTTC.

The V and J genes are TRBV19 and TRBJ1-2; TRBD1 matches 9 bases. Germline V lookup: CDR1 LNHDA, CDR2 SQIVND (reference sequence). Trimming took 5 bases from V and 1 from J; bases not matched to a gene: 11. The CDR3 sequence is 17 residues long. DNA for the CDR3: TGTGCCAGTAGTCCGGGACAGGGTCCCGATTTTAACTATGGCTACACCTTC. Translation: CASSPGQGPDFNYGYTF.

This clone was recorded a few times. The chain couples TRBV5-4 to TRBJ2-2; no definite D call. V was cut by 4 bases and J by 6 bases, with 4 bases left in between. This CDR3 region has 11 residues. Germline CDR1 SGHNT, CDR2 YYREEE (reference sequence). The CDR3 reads CASSISGELFF. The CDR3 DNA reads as TGTGCCAGCAGCATATCCGGGGAGCTGTTTTTT.

CDR3 bases: TGTGCCAGCGGAAAAGAGACTAGCGGGAGCGGCGAGCAGTTCTTC. Encoded protein: CASGKETSGSGEQFF. V is TRBV6-1 and J is TRBJ2-1, with 12 positions matching TRBD2. Unmatched junction bases numbered 12, after V lost 8 bases and J lost 10 bases. The CDR3 is 15 amino acids. The V gene's germline CDR1 is MNHNS and CDR2 SASEGT.

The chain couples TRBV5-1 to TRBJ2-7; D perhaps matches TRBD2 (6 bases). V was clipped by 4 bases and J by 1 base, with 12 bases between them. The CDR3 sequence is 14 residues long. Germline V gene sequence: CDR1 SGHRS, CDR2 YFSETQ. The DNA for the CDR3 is TGCGCCAGCAGCAACGAGGAGGGGTCCTACGAGCAGTACTTC. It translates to CASSNEEGSYEQYF.

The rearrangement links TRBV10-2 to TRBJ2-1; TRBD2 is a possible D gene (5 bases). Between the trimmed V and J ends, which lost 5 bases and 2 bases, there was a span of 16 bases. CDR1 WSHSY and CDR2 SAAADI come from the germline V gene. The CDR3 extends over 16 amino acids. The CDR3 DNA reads TGCGCCAGCAGTCTTCGAGGAAGCGGCCCCTACAATGAGCAGTTCTTC. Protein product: CASSLRGSGPYNEQFF.

The CDR3 DNA sequence: TGTGCCAGCGGCGGGACAGGGGTTGTCTCACCCCTCCACTTT. Translated: CASGGTGVVSPLHF. This chain links TRBV6-5 with TRBJ1-6; 10 bases map to TRBD1. Germline-derived CDR1 and CDR2 are MNHEY and SVGAGI. J was trimmed by 10 bases and V by 8 bases; bases with no gene match: 8. CDR3 size: 14 residues.

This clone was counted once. The CDR3 coding sequence is TGTGCCAGCAGTAGTGTATTCGGACAGGGAAGTGGCTACACCTTC. Translating it yields CASSSVFGQGSGYTF. This chain joins TRBV5-8 and TRBJ1-2, with TRBD1 identical over 8 bases. The V gene end was trimmed by 5 bases and the J gene end by 7 bases; junction bases not matched to a gene: 13. Germline values: CDR1 SGHTS, CDR2 YDEGEE. CDR3 length: 15 amino acids.

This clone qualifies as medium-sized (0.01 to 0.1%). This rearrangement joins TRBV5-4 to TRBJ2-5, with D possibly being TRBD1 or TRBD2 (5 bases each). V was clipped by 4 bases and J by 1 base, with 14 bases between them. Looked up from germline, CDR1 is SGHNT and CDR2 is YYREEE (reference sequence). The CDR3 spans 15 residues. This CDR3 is CASSPGDGSQETQYF. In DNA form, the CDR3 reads TGTGCCAGCAGCCCCGGGGACGGCAGCCAAGAGACCCAGTACTTC.